This T cell receptor (beta chain) was identified in a study of T cell responses to AZD1222 COVID-19 vaccine. Using immunoSEQ multiplex PCR, the repertoire was profiled, and TCRdb retains in-frame clones only, with some absent. The table lists more than 100,000 clones, about 92% of them singletons. Trimming cost V 0 bases and J 6 bases; bases outside gene matches: 10. Germline V gene data show CDR1 as MNHEY and CDR2 as SVGEGT. The CDR3 length is 16 residues. The receptor was derived from an adult in good health. V and J are TRBV6-2 or TRBV6-3 and TRBJ1-2; the match to TRBD1 covers 7 bases. Source: peripheral blood, taken on day 0 of AZD1222 vaccination. This CDR3 reads CASSYSRGGDHHGYTF. DNA for the CDR3: TGTGCCAGCAGTTACTCGCGAGGGGGCGATCACCATGGCTACACCTTC.